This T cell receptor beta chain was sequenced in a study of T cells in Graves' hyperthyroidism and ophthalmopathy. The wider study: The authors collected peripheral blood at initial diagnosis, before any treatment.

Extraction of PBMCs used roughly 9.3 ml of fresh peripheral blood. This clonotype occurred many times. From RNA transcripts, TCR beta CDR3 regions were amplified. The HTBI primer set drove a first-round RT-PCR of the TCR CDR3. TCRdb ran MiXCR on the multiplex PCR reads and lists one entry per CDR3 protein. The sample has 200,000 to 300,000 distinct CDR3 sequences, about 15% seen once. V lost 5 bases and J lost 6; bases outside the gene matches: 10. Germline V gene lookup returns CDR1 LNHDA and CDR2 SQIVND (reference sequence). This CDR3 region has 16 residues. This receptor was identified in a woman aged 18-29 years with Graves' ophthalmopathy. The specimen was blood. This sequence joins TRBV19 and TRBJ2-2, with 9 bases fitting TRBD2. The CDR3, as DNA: TGTGCCAGTAGTTCACTCGGACTAGCGTTCGCCGGGGAGCTGTTTTTT. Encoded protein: CASSSLGLAFAGELFF.